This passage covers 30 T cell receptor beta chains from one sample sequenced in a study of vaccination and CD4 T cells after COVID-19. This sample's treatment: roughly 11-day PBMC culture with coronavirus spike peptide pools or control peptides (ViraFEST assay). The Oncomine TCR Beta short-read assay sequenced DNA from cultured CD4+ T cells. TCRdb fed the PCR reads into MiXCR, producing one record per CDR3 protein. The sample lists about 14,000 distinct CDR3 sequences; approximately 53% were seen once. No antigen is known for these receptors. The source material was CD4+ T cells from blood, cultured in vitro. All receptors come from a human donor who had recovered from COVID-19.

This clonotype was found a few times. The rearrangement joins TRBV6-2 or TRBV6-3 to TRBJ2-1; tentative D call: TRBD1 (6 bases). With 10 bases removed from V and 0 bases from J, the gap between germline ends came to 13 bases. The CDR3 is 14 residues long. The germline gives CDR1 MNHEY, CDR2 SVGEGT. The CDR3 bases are TGTGCCACCGAACGGGACATCTCCTACAATGAGCAGTTCTTC. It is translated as CATERDISYNEQFF.

CDR3 residues: CASHGTSGIYEQYF. The CDR3 bases are TGTGCCAGCCACGGGACTAGCGGGATCTACGAGCAGTACTTC. This chain joins TRBV6-1 and TRBJ2-7; 13 nucleotides match TRBD2. The length of the CDR3 is 14 residues. Trimming at V came to 8 bases and at J to 3 bases, leaving 4 bases not matched to a gene. The germline V gene has CDR1 MNHNS and CDR2 SASEGT.

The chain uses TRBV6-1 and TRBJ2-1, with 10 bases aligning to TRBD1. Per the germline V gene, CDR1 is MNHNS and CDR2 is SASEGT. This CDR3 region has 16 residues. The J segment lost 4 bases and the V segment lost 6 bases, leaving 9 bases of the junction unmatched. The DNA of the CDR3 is TGTGCCAGCAGGACAACCGGGACAGGGGATTACAATGAGCAGTTCTTC. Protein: CASRTTGTGDYNEQFF.

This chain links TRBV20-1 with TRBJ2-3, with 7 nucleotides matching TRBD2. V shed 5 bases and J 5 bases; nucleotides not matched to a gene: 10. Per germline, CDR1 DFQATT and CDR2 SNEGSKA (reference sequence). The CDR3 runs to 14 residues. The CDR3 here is CSADSSGGGDTQYF. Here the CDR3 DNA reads TGCAGTGCTGACTCTAGCGGAGGAGGAGATACGCAGTATTTT.

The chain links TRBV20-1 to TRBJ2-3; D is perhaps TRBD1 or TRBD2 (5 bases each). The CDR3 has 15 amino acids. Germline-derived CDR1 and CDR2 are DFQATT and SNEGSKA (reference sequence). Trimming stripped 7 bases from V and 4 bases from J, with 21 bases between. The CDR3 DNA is TGCAGTGGGCAACAGAATTGGGGGAGCGCAGATACGCAGTATTTT. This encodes CSGQQNWGSADTQYF.

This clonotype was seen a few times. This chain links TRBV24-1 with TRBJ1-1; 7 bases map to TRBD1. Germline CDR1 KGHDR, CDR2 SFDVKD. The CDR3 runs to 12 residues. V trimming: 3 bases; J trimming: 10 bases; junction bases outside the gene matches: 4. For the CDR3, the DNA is TGTGCCACCAGTGATACGACAGGGCTAGCTTTCTTT. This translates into CATSDTTGLAFF.

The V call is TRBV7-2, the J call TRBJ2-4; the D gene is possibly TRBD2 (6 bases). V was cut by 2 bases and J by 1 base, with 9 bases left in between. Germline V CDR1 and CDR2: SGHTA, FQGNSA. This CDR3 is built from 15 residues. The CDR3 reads CASSLLGRAKNIQYF. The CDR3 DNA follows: TGTGCCAGCAGCTTACTGGGGAGGGCCAAAAACATTCAGTACTTC.

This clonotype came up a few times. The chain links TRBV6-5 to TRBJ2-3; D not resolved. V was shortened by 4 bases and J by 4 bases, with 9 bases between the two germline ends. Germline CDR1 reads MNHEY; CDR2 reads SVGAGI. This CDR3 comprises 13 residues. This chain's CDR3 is CASSSNRADTQYF. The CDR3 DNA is TGTGCCAGCAGTTCGAATAGAGCAGATACGCAGTATTTT.

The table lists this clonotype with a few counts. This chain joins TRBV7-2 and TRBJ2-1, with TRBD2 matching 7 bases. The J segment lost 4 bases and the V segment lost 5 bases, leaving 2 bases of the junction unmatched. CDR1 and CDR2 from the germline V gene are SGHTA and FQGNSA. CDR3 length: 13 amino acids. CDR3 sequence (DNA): TGTGCCAGCAGCCTTAGCGGGTACAATGAGCAGTTCTTC. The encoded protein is CASSLSGYNEQFF.

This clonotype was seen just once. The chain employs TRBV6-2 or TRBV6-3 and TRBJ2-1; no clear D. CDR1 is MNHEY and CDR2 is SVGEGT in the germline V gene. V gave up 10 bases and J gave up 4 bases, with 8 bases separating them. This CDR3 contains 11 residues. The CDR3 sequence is CAIPLYNEQFF. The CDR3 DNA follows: TGTGCCATCCCACTTTACAATGAGCAGTTCTTC.

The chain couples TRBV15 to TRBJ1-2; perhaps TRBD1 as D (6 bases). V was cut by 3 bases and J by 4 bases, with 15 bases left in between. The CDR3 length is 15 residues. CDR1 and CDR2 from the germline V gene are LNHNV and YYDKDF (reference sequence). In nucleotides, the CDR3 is TGTGCCACCAGCAGGGGGGTGGGGGCCTCCTATGGCTACACCTTC. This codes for CATSRGVGASYGYTF.

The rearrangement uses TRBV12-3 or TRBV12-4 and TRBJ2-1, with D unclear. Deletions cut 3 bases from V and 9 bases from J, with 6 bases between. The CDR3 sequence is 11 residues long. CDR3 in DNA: TGTGCCAGCAGTTTTGGTATTGAGCAGTTCTTC. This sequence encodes CASSFGIEQFF.

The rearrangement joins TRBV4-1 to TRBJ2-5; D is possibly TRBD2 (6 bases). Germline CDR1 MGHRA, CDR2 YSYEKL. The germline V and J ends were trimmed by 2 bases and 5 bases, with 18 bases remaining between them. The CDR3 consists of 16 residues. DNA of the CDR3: TGCGCCAGCAGCCAACAACCGGGTGGCGGGATGGAGACCCAGTACTTC. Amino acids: CASSQQPGGGMETQYF.

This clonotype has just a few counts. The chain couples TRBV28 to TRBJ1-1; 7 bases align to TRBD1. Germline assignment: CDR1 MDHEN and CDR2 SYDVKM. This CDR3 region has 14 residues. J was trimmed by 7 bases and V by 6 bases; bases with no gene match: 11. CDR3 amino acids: CASSPGEGAGEAFF. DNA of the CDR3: TGTGCCAGCAGCCCGGGGGAGGGGGCTGGTGAAGCTTTCTTT.

CDR3 sequence: CATSRGAGEGNSEQFF. CDR3 coding DNA: TGTGCCACCTCCAGGGGGGCGGGAGAGGGGAATTCTGAGCAGTTCTTC. This chain joins TRBV15 and TRBJ2-1; D is perhaps TRBD1 or TRBD2 (7 bases each). CDR3 length equals 16 residues. Trimming removed 8 bases from V and 9 bases from J, with 26 bases in between. Per the germline V gene, CDR1 is LNHNV and CDR2 is YYDKDF (reference sequence).

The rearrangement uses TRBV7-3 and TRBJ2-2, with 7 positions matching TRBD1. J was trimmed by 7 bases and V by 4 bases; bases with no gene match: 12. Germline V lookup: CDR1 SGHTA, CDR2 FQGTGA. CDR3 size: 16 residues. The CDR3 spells CASSSGKGALGGELFF. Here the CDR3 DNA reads TGTGCCAGCAGCTCCGGGAAGGGGGCGCTGGGCGGGGAGCTGTTTTTT.

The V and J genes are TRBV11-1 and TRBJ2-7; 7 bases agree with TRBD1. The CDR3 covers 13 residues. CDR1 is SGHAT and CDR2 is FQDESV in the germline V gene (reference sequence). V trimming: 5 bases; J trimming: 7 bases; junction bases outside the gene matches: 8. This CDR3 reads CASSPTGFGEQYF. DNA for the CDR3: TGTGCCAGCAGCCCGACAGGGTTCGGGGAGCAGTACTTC.

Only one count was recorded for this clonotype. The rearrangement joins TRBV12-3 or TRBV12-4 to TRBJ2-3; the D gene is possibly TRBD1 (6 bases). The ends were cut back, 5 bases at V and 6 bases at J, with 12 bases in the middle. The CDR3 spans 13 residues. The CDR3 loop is CASSPRGGDTQYF. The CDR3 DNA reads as TGTGCCAGCAGTCCCCGAGGGGGTGATACGCAGTATTTT.

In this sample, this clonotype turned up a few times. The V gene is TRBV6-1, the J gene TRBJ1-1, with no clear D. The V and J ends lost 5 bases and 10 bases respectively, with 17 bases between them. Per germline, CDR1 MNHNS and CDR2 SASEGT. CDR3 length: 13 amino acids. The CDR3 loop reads CASSPFNGGRAFF. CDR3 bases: TGTGCCAGCAGTCCTTTTAACGGTGGACGAGCTTTCTTT.

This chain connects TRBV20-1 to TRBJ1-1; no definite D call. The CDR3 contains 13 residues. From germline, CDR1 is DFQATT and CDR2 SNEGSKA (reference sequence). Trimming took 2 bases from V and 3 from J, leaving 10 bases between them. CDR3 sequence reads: CSARTVFDTEAFF. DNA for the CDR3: TGCAGTGCTAGAACAGTCTTCGACACTGAAGCTTTCTTT.

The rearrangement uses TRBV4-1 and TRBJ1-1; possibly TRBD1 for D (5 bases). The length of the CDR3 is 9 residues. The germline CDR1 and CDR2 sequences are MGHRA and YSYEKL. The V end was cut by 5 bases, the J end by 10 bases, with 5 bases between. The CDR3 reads CASSRGAFF. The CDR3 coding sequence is TGCGCCAGCAGCAGGGGAGCTTTCTTT.

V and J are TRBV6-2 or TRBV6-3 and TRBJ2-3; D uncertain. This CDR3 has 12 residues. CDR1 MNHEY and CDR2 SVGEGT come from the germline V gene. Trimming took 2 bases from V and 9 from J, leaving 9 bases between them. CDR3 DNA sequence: TGTGCCAGCAGTTACGTAGGCGAGACGCAGTATTTT. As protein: CASSYVGETQYF.

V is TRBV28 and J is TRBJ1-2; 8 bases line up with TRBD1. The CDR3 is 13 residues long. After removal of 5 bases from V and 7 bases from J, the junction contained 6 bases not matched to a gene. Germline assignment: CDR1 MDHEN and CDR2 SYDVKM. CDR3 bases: TGTGCCAGCAGTCGCGACAGGGGTAGTGGCTACACCTTC. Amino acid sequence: CASSRDRGSGYTF.

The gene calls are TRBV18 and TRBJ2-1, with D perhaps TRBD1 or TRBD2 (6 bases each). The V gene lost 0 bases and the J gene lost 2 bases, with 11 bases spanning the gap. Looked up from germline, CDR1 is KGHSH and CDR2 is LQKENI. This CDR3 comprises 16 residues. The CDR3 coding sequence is TGTGCCAGCTCACCACCTAAAGGGGGGACCTACAATGAGCAGTTCTTC. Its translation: CASSPPKGGTYNEQFF.

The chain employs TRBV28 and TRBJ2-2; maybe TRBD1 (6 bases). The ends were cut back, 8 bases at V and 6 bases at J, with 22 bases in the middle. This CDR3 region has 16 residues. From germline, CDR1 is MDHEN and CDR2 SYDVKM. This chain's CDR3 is CASLTRGRPHAGELFF. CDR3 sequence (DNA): TGTGCCAGCCTCACCAGGGGCAGACCGCACGCCGGGGAGCTGTTTTTT.

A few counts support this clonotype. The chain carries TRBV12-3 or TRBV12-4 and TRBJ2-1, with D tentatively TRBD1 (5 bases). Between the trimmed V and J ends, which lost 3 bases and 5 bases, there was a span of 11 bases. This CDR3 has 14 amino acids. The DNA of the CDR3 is TGTGCCAGCAGTTTCCTAGGGGTCCACAATGAGCAGTTCTTC. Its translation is CASSFLGVHNEQFF.

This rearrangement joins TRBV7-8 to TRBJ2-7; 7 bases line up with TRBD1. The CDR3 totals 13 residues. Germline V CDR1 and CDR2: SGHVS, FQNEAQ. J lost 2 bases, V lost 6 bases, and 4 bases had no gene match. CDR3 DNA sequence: TGTGCCAGCAGTCAGGGACAGCCCTACGAGCAGTACTTC. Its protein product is CASSQGQPYEQYF. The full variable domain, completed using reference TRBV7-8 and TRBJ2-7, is GAGVSQSPRYKVAKRGQDVALRCDPISGHVSLFWYQQALGQGPEFLTYFQNEAQLDKSGLPSDRFFAERPEGSVSTLKIQRTQQEDSAVYLCASSQGQPYEQYFGPGTRLTVT.

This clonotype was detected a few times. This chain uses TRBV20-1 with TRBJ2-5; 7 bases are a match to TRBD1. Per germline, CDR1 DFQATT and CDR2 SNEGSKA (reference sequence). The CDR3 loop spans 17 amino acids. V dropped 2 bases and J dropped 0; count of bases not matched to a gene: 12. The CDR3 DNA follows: TGCAGTGCTAGAATCCTCGGGCCCACAGGGGACCAAGAGACCCAGTACTTC. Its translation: CSARILGPTGDQETQYF.

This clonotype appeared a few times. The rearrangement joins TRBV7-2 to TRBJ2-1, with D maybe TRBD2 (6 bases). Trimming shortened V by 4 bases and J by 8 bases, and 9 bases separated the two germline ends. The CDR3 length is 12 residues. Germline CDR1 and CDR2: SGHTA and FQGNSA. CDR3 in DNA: TGTGCCAGCAGCTACGGGACTTATGAGCAGTTCTTC. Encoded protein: CASSYGTYEQFF.

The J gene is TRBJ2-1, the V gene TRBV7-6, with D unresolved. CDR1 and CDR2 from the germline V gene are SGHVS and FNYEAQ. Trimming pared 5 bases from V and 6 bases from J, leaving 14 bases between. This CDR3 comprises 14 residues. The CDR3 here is CASSPLLVSNEQFF. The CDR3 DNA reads TGTGCCAGCAGCCCGCTTTTGGTGAGCAATGAGCAGTTCTTC.